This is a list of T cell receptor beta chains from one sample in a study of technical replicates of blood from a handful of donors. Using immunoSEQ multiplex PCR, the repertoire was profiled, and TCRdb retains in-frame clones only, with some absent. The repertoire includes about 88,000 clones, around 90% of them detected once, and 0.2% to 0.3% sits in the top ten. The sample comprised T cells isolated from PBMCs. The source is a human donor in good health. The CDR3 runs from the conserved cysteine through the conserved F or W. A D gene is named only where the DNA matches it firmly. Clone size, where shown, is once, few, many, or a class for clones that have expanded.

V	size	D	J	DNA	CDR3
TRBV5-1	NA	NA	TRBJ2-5	TGCGCCAGCAGCTTGGCGGGGTCGGGAGAGACCCAGTACTTC	CASSLAGSGETQYF
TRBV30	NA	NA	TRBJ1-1	TGTGCCTGGAGAGGACAACCCAACACTGAAGCTTTCTTT	CAWRGQPNTEAFF
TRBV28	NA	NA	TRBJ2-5	TGTGCCAGCAGTTATCCGGGGGTTGAGACCCAGTACTTC	CASSYPGVETQYF
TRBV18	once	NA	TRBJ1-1	TGTGCCAGCGCGACAACCGGGGTTACAGCGATGAACACTGAAGCTTTCTTT	CASATTGVTAMNTEAFF
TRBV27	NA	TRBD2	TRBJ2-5	TGTGCCAGCAGCGGACTAGCGGGAGCTGAGGAGACCCAGTACTTC	CASSGLAGAEETQYF
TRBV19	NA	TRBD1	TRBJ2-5	TGTGCCAGTAGTATTTGGGACAGGGATAGATCGGAGACCCAGTACTTC	CASSIWDRDRSETQYF
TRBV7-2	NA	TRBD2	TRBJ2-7	TGTGCCAGCAGCTTAGTCAAGCGGGGGTCCTACGAGCAGTACTTC	CASSLVKRGSYEQYF
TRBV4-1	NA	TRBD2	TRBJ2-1	TGCGCCAGCAGCCATCTAACAGCGGGGGGGTCACACAATGAGCAGTTCTTC	CASSHLTAGGSHNEQFF
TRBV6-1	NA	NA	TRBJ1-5	TGTGCCAGCAGTGAAAAAAGGGGGGGGGCGGATAATCAGCCCCAGCATTTT	CASSEKRGGADNQPQHF
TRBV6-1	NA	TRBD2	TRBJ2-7	TGTGCCAGCAGTGAAGCGTGGACTAGCGGGGGCCGAACCTACGAGCAGTACTTC	CASSEAWTSGGRTYEQYF
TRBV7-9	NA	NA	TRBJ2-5	TGTGCCAGCAGCCCAGGGGTCCAAGAGACCCAGTACTTC	CASSPGVQETQYF
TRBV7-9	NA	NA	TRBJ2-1	TGTGCCAGCAGCCTCCCCGTGACTAGACTCAGTGAGCAGTTCTTC	CASSLPVTRLSEQFF
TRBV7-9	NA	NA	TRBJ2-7	TGTGCCAGCAGCCGCGGGCGGGGCCGTGGAAGGGTGGCCCATTACGAGCAGTACTTC	CASSRGRGRGRVAHYEQYF
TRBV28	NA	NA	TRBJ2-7	TGTGCCAGCAGATACAGGGGGGGCATATACGAGCAGTACTTC	CASRYRGGIYEQYF
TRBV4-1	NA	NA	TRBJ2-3	TGCGCCAGCAGCCAAGATCTAACTAGTGCGCAGTATTTT	CASSQDLTSAQYF
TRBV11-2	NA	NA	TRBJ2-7	TGTGCCAGCAGCTTACTTGCCCTGGGGGGCGGGAGTTACGAGCAGTACTTC	CASSLLALGGGSYEQYF
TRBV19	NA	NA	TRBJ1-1	TGTGCCAGTAGGGAGTGGAGGAACACTGAAGCTTTCTTT	CASREWRNTEAFF
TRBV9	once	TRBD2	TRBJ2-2	TGTGCCAGCAGCGTAGGACTAGCGGCGAACACCGGGGAGCTGTTTTTT	CASSVGLAANTGELFF
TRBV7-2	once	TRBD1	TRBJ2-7	TGTGCCAGCAGCATCCGGACAGGGGGCTCCTACGAGCAGTACTTC	CASSIRTGGSYEQYF
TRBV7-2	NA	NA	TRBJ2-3	TGTGCCAGCAGCTTAGGGGGGCGACTCGCCACAGATACGCAGTATTTT	CASSLGGRLATDTQYF
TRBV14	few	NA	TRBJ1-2	TGTGCCAGCAGCCAAAGCGACAGGCATTATGGCTACACCTTC	CASSQSDRHYGYTF
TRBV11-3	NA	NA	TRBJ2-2	TGTGCCAGCAGCTCTGGACAGATTGGTACCGGGGAGCTGTTTTTT	CASSSGQIGTGELFF
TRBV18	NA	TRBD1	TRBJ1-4	TGTGCCAGCTCGTACGGACAGGGCGACGAAAAACTGTTTTTT	CASSYGQGDEKLFF
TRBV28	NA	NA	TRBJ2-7	TGTGCCAGCAGTTTTTTGAGTAGCTCCTACGAGCAGTACTTC	CASSFLSSSYEQYF
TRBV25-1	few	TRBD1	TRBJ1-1	TGTGCCAGTTTGACAGGGAGCACTGAAGCTTTCTTT	CASLTGSTEAFF
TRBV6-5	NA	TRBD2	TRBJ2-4	TGTGCCAGCAGTTACTCTCCTAGCGGTGGAAACATTCAGTACTTC	CASSYSPSGGNIQYF
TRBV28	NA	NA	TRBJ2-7	TGTGCCAGCACTGGCATCGCTAGTTACGAGCAGTACTTC	CASTGIASYEQYF
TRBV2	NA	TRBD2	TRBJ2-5	TGTGCCAACTCCAAGCGGGGGGGCCAAGAGACCCAGTACTTC	CANSKRGGQETQYF
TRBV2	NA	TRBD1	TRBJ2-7	TGTGCCAGGTCGGGACAGGGCCTCTATCGGTACGAGCAGTACTTC	CARSGQGLYRYEQYF
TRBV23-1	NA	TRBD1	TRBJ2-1	TGCGCCAGCAGATTGGACAGGGTTGATGAGCAGTTCTTC	CASRLDRVDEQFF
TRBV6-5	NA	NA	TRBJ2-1	TGTGCCAGCAGTTACCGGACAGGGAGGGATGAGCAGTTCTTC	CASSYRTGRDEQFF
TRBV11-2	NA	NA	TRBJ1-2	TGTGCCAGCAGATACGCGGGGGGGCTTGGCCCGTTCGGTGGCTACACCTTC	CASRYAGGLGPFGGYTF
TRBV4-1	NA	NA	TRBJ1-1	TGCGCCAGCAGCGTGACAGCAGACACTGAAGCTTTCTTT	CASSVTADTEAFF
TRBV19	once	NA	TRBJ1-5	TGTGCCAGTACTAATCTGCGGTCCGGGTTCGAGCAGCCCCAGCATTTT	CASTNLRSGFEQPQHF